What follows are 10 T cell receptor beta chains derived from one specimen sequenced in a study of blood T cell repertoires in COVID-19. Method: immunoSEQ multiplex PCR; TCRdb's copy keeps in-frame clones and lacks some. The table lists approximately 250,000 clones, around 89% of them singletons. Sequencing used PBMCs or T cells enriched from blood (not recorded which). These receptors were obtained from a woman aged 25-40 years who had recovered from COVID-19.

This chain joins TRBV4-3 and TRBJ2-5, with 13 bases identical to TRBD2. The CDR3 is 15 amino acids. V shed 0 bases and J 5 bases; nucleotides not matched to a gene: 0. The germline V gene has CDR1 LGHNA and CDR2 YSLEER. The CDR3 coding sequence is TGCGCCAGCAGCCAAGAGACTAGCGGGAGGGAGACCCAGTACTTC. This gives the protein CASSQETSGRETQYF.

The chain is built from TRBV6-5 and TRBJ2-3, with D perhaps matching TRBD2 (6 bases). The CDR3 has 12 amino acids. V gave up 7 bases and J gave up 5 bases, with 10 bases separating them. In germline, CDR1 is MNHEY, CDR2 SVGAGI. The CDR3 DNA reads TGTGCCAGCAAATCGGAGGGAGATACGCAGTATTTT. It specifies CASKSEGDTQYF.

This rearrangement joins TRBV18 to TRBJ2-5, with a tentative D call TRBD1 (6 bases). This CDR3 region has 15 residues. V shed 2 bases and J shed 1 base, with 11 bases lying between them. Germline-derived CDR1 and CDR2 are KGHSH and LQKENI. The CDR3 DNA sequence: TGTGCCAGCTCACCATTGCAGGGGCCCCAAGAGACCCAGTACTTC. It codes for CASSPLQGPQETQYF.

This chain uses TRBV18 with TRBJ1-1; weak D call: TRBD1 (5 bases). The CDR3 is 14 amino acids. Germline-derived CDR1 and CDR2 are KGHSH and LQKENI. V was trimmed by 5 bases and J by 6 bases, leaving 16 bases between them. Written as DNA, the CDR3 is TGTGCCAGCTCAGGAGGGACGAATCCGGCTGAAGCTTTCTTT. Translated: CASSGGTNPAEAFF.

V gene TRBV7-8 combines with J gene TRBJ1-2; D gene ambiguous. Germline lookup yields CDR1 SGHVS and CDR2 FQNEAQ. Trimming took off 4 bases at V and 4 bases at J, with 10 bases between the two ends. The CDR3 runs 13 residues. CDR3 DNA sequence: TGTGCCAGCAGCTCCGACACCTCCTATGGCTACACCTTC. Translated: CASSSDTSYGYTF.

The V gene is TRBV2, the J gene TRBJ1-1; D gene ambiguous. V lost 0 bases and J lost 6, with 11 bases in between. CDR1 and CDR2 from the germline V gene are SNHLY and FYNNEI. CDR3 size: 14 residues. In nucleotides, the CDR3 is TGTGCCAGCAGTGAAGCCCTCCGGTGGTCTGAAGCTTTCTTT. Protein sequence: CASSEALRWSEAFF.

This clone was picked up one time. The V call is TRBV27, the J call TRBJ2-7; D might be TRBD1 (5 bases). The CDR3 runs to 13 residues. V shed 6 bases and J shed 0 bases, with 9 bases lying between them. Germline CDR1 and CDR2: MNHEY and SMNVEV (reference sequence). This CDR3 reads CASSYRPSYEQYF. DNA of the CDR3: TGTGCCAGCAGCTACAGGCCCTCCTACGAGCAGTACTTC.

The V gene is TRBV10-3, the J gene TRBJ2-1, with 16 bases matching TRBD2. Trimming cost V 5 bases and J 7 bases; bases outside gene matches: 2. The CDR3 is made up of 15 amino acids. Per germline, CDR1 ENHRY and CDR2 SYGVKD. CDR3 DNA sequence: TGTGCCATCAGTTTGGGACTAGCGGGGGGGAATGAGCAGTTCTTC. Translated: CAISLGLAGGNEQFF.

This clone has only a few counts. The junction departs from the called germline gene at one end, perhaps through a read error. V is TRBV7-7 and J is TRBJ2-1; D may be TRBD2 (6 bases). This CDR3 is 15 amino acids long. Per the germline V gene, CDR1 is SSHAT and CDR2 is FNYEAQ (reference sequence). CDR3 loop: CASSLDWGAYNEQFF. As DNA, the CDR3 is TGTGCTAGCAGCTTAGACTGGGGGGCCTACAATGAGCAGTTCTTC.

V is TRBV13 and J is TRBJ2-1; tentatively, D is TRBD1 (6 bases). V dropped 6 bases and J dropped 12 bases, with 24 bases sitting between them. Per germline, CDR1 PRHDT and CDR2 FYEKMQ (reference sequence). The CDR3 contains 15 residues. CDR3 sequence (DNA): TGTGCCAGCAGTCGACAGGAGACAACGCTCCAGGGGCAGTTCTTC. Protein sequence: CASSRQETTLQGQFF.